This TCR beta chain is from a study of cytomegalovirus exposure and HLA in healthy donors. This clone was recorded a few times. J lost 6 bases, V lost 5 bases, and 9 bases had no gene match. The CDR3 extends over 14 amino acids. The germline CDR1 and CDR2 sequences are MNHEY and SMNVEV (reference sequence). The PCR made use of 60 Vbeta and 13 Jbeta primers. Clones were read by immunoSEQ multiplex PCR, and TCRdb kept only the in-frame ones, dropping some. The table shows nearly 110,000 clones, with under 85% occurring only once. The specimen sequenced was PBMCs. This TCR was recovered from a male donor in good health and CMV-seronegative. The genes are TRBV27 and TRBJ2-7, with 8 bases fitting TRBD1. The CDR3 protein is CASSPTPTGGEQYF. CDR3 bases: TGTGCCAGCAGTCCAACCCCAACAGGGGGCGAGCAGTACTTC.